The 9 T cell receptor beta chains listed next were all sequenced from one sample in a study of T cell repertoires in cytomegalovirus infection. MiXCR, run by TCRdb on the reads, gives a single entry per CDR3 protein. The profile shows 150,000 to 200,000 distinct CDR3 sequences, about 18% of them singletons. Sequencing input: CD8+ T cells from PBMCs. The origin of the receptors is a human donor in good health (CMV status not recorded). Some clones in this sample may be carry-over from other donors' samples.

The chain links TRBV28 to TRBJ2-7; D may be TRBD1 (5 bases). The CDR3 has 12 residues. Between the trimmed V and J ends, which lost 6 bases and 2 bases, there was a span of 8 bases. Germline-derived CDR1 and CDR2 are MDHEN and SYDVKM. DNA for the CDR3: TGTGCCAGCAGGGACATTACCTACGAGCAGTACTTC. Translated: CASRDITYEQYF.

This rearrangement joins TRBV13 to TRBJ2-4; a possible D gene is TRBD1 (7 bases). CDR1 and CDR2 from the germline V gene are PRHDT and FYEKMQ (reference sequence). There are 13 residues in the CDR3. V lost 3 bases and J lost 8, with 11 bases in between. CDR3 in amino acids: CASSLSRGDIQYF. The CDR3 DNA is TGTGCCAGCAGCTTGTCCAGGGGGGACATTCAGTACTTC.

In its sample, this clonotype was seen many times. CDR3 amino acids: CASSPTGIHNEQFF. CDR3 DNA sequence: TGTGCCAGCAGCCCGACAGGGATACACAATGAGCAGTTCTTC. The gene calls are TRBV7-6 and TRBJ2-1; 7 bases line up with TRBD1. Trimming took 5 bases from V and 5 from J; bases not matched to a gene: 6. In germline, CDR1 is SGHVS, CDR2 FNYEAQ. The CDR3 runs to 14 residues.

At least ten counts were recorded for this clonotype. The gene calls are TRBV7-9 and TRBJ1-2, with 11 bases that match TRBD1. Germline CDR1 SEHNR, CDR2 FQNEAQ (reference sequence). This CDR3 is 15 amino acids long. With 5 bases clipped from V and 6 bases from J, the junction kept 8 bases outside the gene matches. CDR3 in DNA: TGTGCCAGCAGCCCCGGACAGGGGGCGCGCAATGGCTACACCTTC. This sequence encodes CASSPGQGARNGYTF.

The gene calls are TRBV5-5 and TRBJ2-7, with D uncertain. V was shortened by 4 bases and J by 3 bases, with 14 bases between the two germline ends. The V gene's germline CDR1 is SGHKS and CDR2 YYEKEE (reference sequence). This CDR3 region has 14 residues. CDR3 in DNA: TGTGCCAGCAGCCCGGCCGGCTGGATCTACGAGCAGTACTTC. Residues: CASSPAGWIYEQYF.

The chain employs TRBV20-1 and TRBJ1-6, with a tentative D call TRBD1 (5 bases). Trimming took 5 bases from V and 14 from J, leaving 16 bases between them. The germline V gene has CDR1 DFQATT and CDR2 SNEGSKA (reference sequence). The CDR3 spans 12 residues. CDR3 region: CSAEGRDLSLHF. CDR3 in DNA: TGCAGTGCTGAGGGCCGGGACTTATCCCTCCACTTT.

A few counts support this clonotype. The chain has TRBV29-1 and TRBJ1-1; unclear D gene. CDR3 length: 11 amino acids. Looked up from germline, CDR1 is SQVTM and CDR2 is ANQGSEA. V lost 4 bases, J lost 1 base, and 4 bases lay in between. CDR3 in amino acids: CSVVSNTEAFF. CDR3 nucleotide sequence: TGCAGCGTTGTCTCGAACACTGAAGCTTTCTTT.

The rearrangement uses TRBV27 and TRBJ2-7; 10 bases are shared with TRBD2. This CDR3 has 16 residues. The V gene end was trimmed by 2 bases and the J gene end by 0 bases; junction bases not matched to a gene: 4. The germline gives CDR1 MNHEY, CDR2 SMNVEV (reference sequence). CDR3 sequence: CASSLTASGGSYEQYF. The DNA for the CDR3 is TGTGCCAGCAGTTTAACGGCTAGCGGGGGCTCCTACGAGCAGTACTTC.

This clonotype has just a few counts. The gene calls are TRBV29-1 and TRBJ2-5, with 10 nucleotides matching TRBD2. The J segment lost 4 bases and the V segment lost 0 bases, leaving 5 bases of the junction unmatched. The germline V gene has CDR1 SQVTM and CDR2 ANQGSEA. The CDR3 has 15 amino acids. CDR3 coding DNA: TGCAGCGTTGAAGATAAGCGGGGGGGCGGAGAGACCCAGTACTTC. It translates to CSVEDKRGGGETQYF.